Presented here are 16 T cell receptor beta chains from one specimen sequenced in a study of neurological immune-mediated disorders. TCRdb passed the 5' RACE reads through MiXCR, listing each CDR3 protein once. The repertoire holds 40,000 to 60,000 distinct CDR3 sequences, around 3.4% seen once, with 5.9% in the top ten. The material sequenced was PBMCs. These receptor sequences come from a man aged 40-55 years with multiple sclerosis.

This clonotype showed up many times. The chain joins TRBV9 to TRBJ1-1; TRBD1 matches 8 bases. The CDR3 consists of 15 residues. CDR1 SGDLS and CDR2 YYNGEE come from the germline V gene. Trimming cost V 7 bases and J 2 bases; bases outside gene matches: 10. CDR3 nucleotides: TGTGCCAGCTCATTTCAGGGGGCCGCTAACACTGAAGCTTTCTTT. Amino acid sequence: CASSFQGAANTEAFF.

This clonotype was recorded at least ten times. The V gene is TRBV12-3 or TRBV12-4, the J gene TRBJ2-3; unclear D gene. This CDR3 comprises 17 residues. Trimming took off 4 bases at V and 0 bases at J, with 17 bases between the two ends. The CDR3 protein is CASSSGSWLASTDTQYF. The CDR3 DNA follows: TGTGCCAGCAGTTCCGGGTCCTGGTTAGCTAGCACAGATACGCAGTATTTT.

This clonotype was picked up many times. The rearrangement links TRBV5-5 to TRBJ1-3; 8 bases align to TRBD1. Germline V gene sequence: CDR1 SGHKS, CDR2 YYEKEE (reference sequence). CDR3 length: 16 amino acids. The V gene end was trimmed by 4 bases and the J gene end by 4 bases; junction bases not matched to a gene: 10. The CDR3 is CASSVTGQAGGNTIYF. The CDR3 coding sequence is TGTGCCAGCAGCGTGACGGGACAGGCCGGGGGAAACACCATATATTTT.

Ten or more counts support this clonotype. This chain links TRBV5-1 with TRBJ2-5, with unresolved D. The CDR3 runs to 13 residues. From germline, CDR1 is SGHRS and CDR2 YFSETQ. The V end lost 0 bases, the J end lost 2 bases, and 5 bases lay between the germline ends. The DNA of the CDR3 is TGCGCCAGCAGCTTGGGACAACAAGAGACCCAGTACTTC. Encoded protein: CASSLGQQETQYF.

This clonotype has a count of ten or more. This sequence joins TRBV30 and TRBJ2-5; tentatively, D is TRBD2 (6 bases). This CDR3 region has 14 residues. V was trimmed by 0 bases and J by 5 bases, leaving 13 bases between them. Germline assignment: CDR1 GTSNPN and CDR2 SVGIG (reference sequence). CDR3 in DNA: TGTGCCTGGAGTGTCCAGGCGGGGTTGGAGACCCAGTACTTC. Encoded protein: CAWSVQAGLETQYF.

The sample holds many counts of this clonotype. The chain links TRBV5-1 to TRBJ1-6; weak D call: TRBD1 (5 bases). Germline V gene lookup returns CDR1 SGHRS and CDR2 YFSETQ. Trimming shortened V by 0 bases and J by 8 bases, and 6 bases separated the two germline ends. This CDR3 contains 13 residues. The CDR3 coding sequence is TGCGCCAGCAGCTTGGTAGGGGATTCACCCCTCCACTTT. Encoded protein: CASSLVGDSPLHF.

This clonotype was seen repeatedly, ten times or more. The chain links TRBV12-3 or TRBV12-4 to TRBJ2-7, with D possibly being TRBD1 or TRBD2 (6 bases each). Trimming took off 3 bases at V and 3 bases at J, with 12 bases between the two ends. The CDR3 runs to 14 residues. The CDR3 region has the DNA TGTGCCAGCAGTTTCCGGGGGCGCAACTACGAGCAGTACTTC. Protein: CASSFRGRNYEQYF.

This clonotype came up many times. The chain combines TRBV20-1 with TRBJ1-2; D unresolved. The CDR3 is made up of 14 amino acids. Trimming stripped 6 bases from V and 3 bases from J, with 17 bases between. Germline V lookup: CDR1 DFQATT, CDR2 SNEGSKA (reference sequence). DNA for the CDR3: TGCAGTGCCCGCCCAATCGAGAGGGACTATGGCTACACCTTC. Residues: CSARPIERDYGYTF.

There are many counts of this clonotype. The chain has TRBV20-1 and TRBJ2-7; D is unclear. Germline V gene data show CDR1 as DFQATT and CDR2 as SNEGSKA (reference sequence). Trimming pared 4 bases from V and 6 bases from J, leaving 19 bases between. This CDR3 is built from 14 residues. Written as DNA, the CDR3 is TGCAGTGCTAAATCAACCGGGCCTGGGTTCGAGCAGTACTTC. It encodes CSAKSTGPGFEQYF.

This clonotype was seen many times. V and J are TRBV5-1 and TRBJ2-3; tentatively, D is TRBD2 (6 bases). Germline V CDR1 and CDR2: SGHRS, YFSETQ. The V end lost 0 bases, the J end lost 1 base, and 12 bases lay between the germline ends. The CDR3 runs 16 residues. The CDR3 loop reads CASSLVGGGRTDTQYF. The CDR3 DNA is TGCGCCAGCAGCTTGGTCGGGGGTGGACGCACAGATACGCAGTATTTT.

This clonotype was picked up many times. The J gene is TRBJ1-5, the V gene TRBV5-5; D call uncertain. The CDR3 has 14 amino acids. The ends were cut back, 1 base at V and 7 bases at J, with 12 bases in the middle. Germline V gene sequence: CDR1 SGHKS, CDR2 YYEKEE (reference sequence). The CDR3 here is CASSLWEGEQPQHF. Written as DNA, the CDR3 is TGTGCCAGCAGCTTGTGGGAGGGAGAGCAGCCCCAGCATTTT.

This clonotype occurred many times. The chain employs TRBV5-1 and TRBJ1-5; D remains ambiguous. V was shortened by 0 bases and J by 7 bases, with 14 bases between the two germline ends. CDR3 length: 15 amino acids. CDR1 and CDR2 (germline): SGHRS, YFSETQ. In DNA form, the CDR3 reads TGCGCCAGCAGCTTGGATTTCGGGGTAGAGCAGCCCCAGCATTTT. This encodes CASSLDFGVEQPQHF. Based on the CDR3 plus reference TRBV5-1 and TRBJ1-5, the full variable domain is KAGVTQTPRYLIKTRGQQVTLSCSPISGHRSVSWYQQTPGQGLQFLFEYFSETQRNKGNFPGRFSGRQFSNSRSEMNVSTLELGDSALYLCASSLDFGVEQPQHFGDGTRLSIL.

At least ten counts were recorded for this clonotype. The chain uses TRBV20-1 and TRBJ1-2; 12 bases line up with TRBD1. V was pared by 3 bases and J by 5 bases, with 7 bases of the junction left unmatched. The germline V gene encodes CDR1 DFQATT and CDR2 SNEGSKA (reference sequence). The CDR3 totals 15 residues. The CDR3 coding sequence is TGCAGTGCTAGGGTTAGGGACAGGGGGCCTTATGGCTACACCTTC. Amino acids: CSARVRDRGPYGYTF.

This clonotype has at least ten counts. A junction boundary mismatches the germline segment, possibly from a read error. The chain combines TRBV12-3 or TRBV12-4 with TRBJ1-5; TRBD1 agrees at 7 bases. This CDR3 has 13 residues. CDR3 bases: TGTGCCAGCAGTCGACGAGGGGGACAGCGGCAGAATTTT. Protein product: CASSRRGGQRQNF.

This clonotype was seen many times. The rearrangement joins TRBV18 to TRBJ1-1; D unclear. V was trimmed by 3 bases and J by 4 bases, leaving 12 bases between them. The CDR3 covers 14 residues. Germline V gene lookup returns CDR1 KGHSH and CDR2 LQKENI. CDR3 sequence (DNA): TGTGCCAGCTCACCGGTCAGACACATCACTGAAGCTTTCTTT. It is translated as CASSPVRHITEAFF.

This clonotype was counted ten times or more. The V and J genes are TRBV6-6 and TRBJ2-3, with 12 positions matching TRBD1. With 8 bases clipped from V and 0 bases from J, the junction kept 6 bases outside the gene matches. CDR1 is MNHNY and CDR2 is SVGAGI in the germline V gene (reference sequence). This CDR3 contains 16 residues. CDR3 sequence reads: CASSPGQGASTDTQYF. As DNA, the CDR3 is TGTGCCAGCTCCCCGGGACAGGGGGCTAGCACAGATACGCAGTATTTT.